This T cell receptor (beta chain) was retrieved from a study of Graves' ophthalmopathy and Graves' hyperthyroidism. Overall study: Stable hyperthyroidism denotes an absence of ophthalmopathy throughout 18 months of follow-up. Study results and caveats: Ophthalmopathy versus stable hyperthyroidism: 13-signature model gave 85% to 90% sensitivity, 75% to 82% specificity. Blood repertoires reportedly contained most expanded thyroid clonotypes above 0.001 frequency.

V was trimmed by 5 bases and J by 8 bases, leaving 6 bases between them. The CDR3 extends over 9 amino acids. Germline CDR1 and CDR2: DFQATT and SNEGSKA (reference sequence). This clonotype was seen only a few times. What it binds is unknown. The authors amplified TCR beta CDR3 regions, and they did so from RNA transcripts for repertoire sequencing. First-round RT-PCR relied on HTBI primers, and a second-round multiplex PCR came next. TCRdb reanalysed the multiplex PCR reads using MiXCR and keeps one entry per CDR3 protein. The sample lists more than 1,000,000 distinct CDR3 sequences; approximately 35% were seen once.

V gene TRBV20-1 combines with J gene TRBJ1-2, with D uncertain. The clonotype was recovered from an adult man with Graves' hyperthyroidism. The sample comprised peripheral blood or thyroid tissue (not recorded which). Here the CDR3 reads CSAADGYTF. The CDR3 bases are TGCAGTGCTGCGGACGGCTACACCTTC.